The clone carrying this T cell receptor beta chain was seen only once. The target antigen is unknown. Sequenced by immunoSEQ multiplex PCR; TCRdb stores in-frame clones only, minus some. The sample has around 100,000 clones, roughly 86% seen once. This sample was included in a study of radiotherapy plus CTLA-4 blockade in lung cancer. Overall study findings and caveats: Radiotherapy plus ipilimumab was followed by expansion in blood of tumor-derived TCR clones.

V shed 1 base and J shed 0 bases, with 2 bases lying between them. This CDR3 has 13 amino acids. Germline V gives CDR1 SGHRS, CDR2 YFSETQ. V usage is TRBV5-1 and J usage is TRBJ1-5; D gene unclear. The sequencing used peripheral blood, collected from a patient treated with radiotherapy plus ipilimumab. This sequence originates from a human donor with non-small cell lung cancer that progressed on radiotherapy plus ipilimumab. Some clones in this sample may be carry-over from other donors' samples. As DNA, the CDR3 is TGCGCCAGCAGCTTGTATAGCAATCAGCCCCAGCATTTT. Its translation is CASSLYSNQPQHF.